The clone carrying this T cell receptor beta chain was found many times. Its antigen is currently unknown. This record comes from a study of T cells in Graves' hyperthyroidism and ophthalmopathy. General study findings and limits: Blood held most thyroid clonotypes expanded above 0.001 frequency.

Researchers took RNA transcripts and amplified the TCR beta CDR3 regions from them. First-round RT-PCR of the TCR CDR3 relied on the HTBI primer set. One entry per CDR3 protein results from TCRdb running MiXCR on the multiplex PCR reads. The sample lists 350,000 to 500,000 distinct CDR3 sequences, roughly 13% occurring once. Participants, patients aged 18 to 65, had newly diagnosed hyperthyroidism with a duration under 2 months. CDR3 size: 15 residues. V shed 5 bases and J shed 4 bases, with 18 bases lying between them. Germline V lookup: CDR1 SQVTM, CDR2 ANQGSEA. Sequencing was done on a sample of blood. This chain links TRBV29-1 with TRBJ2-1, with a weak D call TRBD1 (6 bases). This receptor was obtained from a woman between 18 and 29 years old with Graves' hyperthyroidism. This chain's CDR3 is CSVPRGGGPYNEQFF. The CDR3 nucleotides are TGCAGCGTTCCCCGTGGGGGCGGGCCGTACAATGAGCAGTTCTTC.